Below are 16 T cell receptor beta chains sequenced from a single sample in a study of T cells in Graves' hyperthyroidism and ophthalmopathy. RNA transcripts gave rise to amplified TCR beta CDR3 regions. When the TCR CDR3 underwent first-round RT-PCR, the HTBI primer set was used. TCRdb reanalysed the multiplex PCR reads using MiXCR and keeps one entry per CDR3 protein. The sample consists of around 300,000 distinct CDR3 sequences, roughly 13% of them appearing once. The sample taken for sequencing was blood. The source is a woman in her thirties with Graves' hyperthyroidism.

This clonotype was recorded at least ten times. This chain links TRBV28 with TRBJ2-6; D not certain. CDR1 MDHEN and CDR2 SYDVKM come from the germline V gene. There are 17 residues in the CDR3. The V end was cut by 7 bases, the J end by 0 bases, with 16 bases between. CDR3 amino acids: CASTEDGSSSGANVLTF. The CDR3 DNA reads TGTGCCAGCACTGAGGATGGGTCCAGCTCTGGGGCCAACGTCCTGACTTTC.

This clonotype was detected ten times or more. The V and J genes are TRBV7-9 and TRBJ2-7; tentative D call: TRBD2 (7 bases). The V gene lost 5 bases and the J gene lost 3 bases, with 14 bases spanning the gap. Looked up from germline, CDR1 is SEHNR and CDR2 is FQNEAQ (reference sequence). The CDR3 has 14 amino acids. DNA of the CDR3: TGTGCCAGCAGCCAAGGGGGGGGGAACTACGAGCAGTACTTC. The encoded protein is CASSQGGGNYEQYF.

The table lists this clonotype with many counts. CDR3 in DNA: TGTGCCAGCAGTCAACCTGGACAGTTTGGGTCTTCGGGAGAGCAGTTCTTC. As protein: CASSQPGQFGSSGEQFF. The chain carries TRBV28 and TRBJ2-1; D perhaps matches TRBD1 (6 bases). This CDR3 has 17 residues. With 5 bases removed from V and 10 bases from J, the gap between germline ends came to 27 bases. Germline V gene lookup returns CDR1 MDHEN and CDR2 SYDVKM.

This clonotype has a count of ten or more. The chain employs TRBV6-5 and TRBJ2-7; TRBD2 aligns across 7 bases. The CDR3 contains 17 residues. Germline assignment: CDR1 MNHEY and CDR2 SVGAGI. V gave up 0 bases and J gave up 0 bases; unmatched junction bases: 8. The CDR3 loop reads CASSYSASGGSSYEQYF. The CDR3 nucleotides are TGTGCCAGCAGTTACTCCGCTAGCGGAGGGAGCTCCTACGAGCAGTACTTC.

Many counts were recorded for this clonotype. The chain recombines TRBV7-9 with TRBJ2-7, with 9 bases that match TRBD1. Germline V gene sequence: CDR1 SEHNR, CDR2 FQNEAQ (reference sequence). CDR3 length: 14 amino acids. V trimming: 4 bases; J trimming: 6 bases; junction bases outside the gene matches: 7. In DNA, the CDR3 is TGTGCCAGCAGCTCCTCCGGGACAGGGTTCGAGCAGTACTTC. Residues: CASSSSGTGFEQYF.

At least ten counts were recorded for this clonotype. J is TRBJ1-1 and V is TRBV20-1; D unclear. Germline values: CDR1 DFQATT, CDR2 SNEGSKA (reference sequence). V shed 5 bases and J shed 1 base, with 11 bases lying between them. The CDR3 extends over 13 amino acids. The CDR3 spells CSAPGIGNTEAFF. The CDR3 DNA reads TGCAGTGCTCCCGGAATCGGGAACACTGAAGCTTTCTTT.

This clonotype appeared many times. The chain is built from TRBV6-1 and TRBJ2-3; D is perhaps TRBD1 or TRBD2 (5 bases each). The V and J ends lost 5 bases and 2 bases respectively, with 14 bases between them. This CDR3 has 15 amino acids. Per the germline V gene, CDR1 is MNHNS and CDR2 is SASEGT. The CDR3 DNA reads TGTGCCAGCAGTCGACTGGGACCGCACACAGATACGCAGTATTTT. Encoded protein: CASSRLGPHTDTQYF.

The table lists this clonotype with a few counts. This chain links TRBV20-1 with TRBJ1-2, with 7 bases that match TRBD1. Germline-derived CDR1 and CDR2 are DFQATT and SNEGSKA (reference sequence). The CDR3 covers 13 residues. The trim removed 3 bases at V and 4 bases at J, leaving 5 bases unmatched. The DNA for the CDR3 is TGCAGTGCTAGGGCCTGGGACAGCTATGGCTACACCTTC. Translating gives CSARAWDSYGYTF.

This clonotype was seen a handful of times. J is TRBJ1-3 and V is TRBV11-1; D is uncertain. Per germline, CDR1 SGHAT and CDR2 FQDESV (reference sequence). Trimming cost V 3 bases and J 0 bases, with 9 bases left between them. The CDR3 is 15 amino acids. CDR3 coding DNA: TGTGCCAGCAGCTTCGGACCGAGCTCTGGAAACACCATATATTTT. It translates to CASSFGPSSGNTIYF.

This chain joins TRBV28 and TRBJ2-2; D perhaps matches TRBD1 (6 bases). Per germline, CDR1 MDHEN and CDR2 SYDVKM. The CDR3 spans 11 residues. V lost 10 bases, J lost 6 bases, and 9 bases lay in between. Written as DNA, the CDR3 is TGTGCCAATTACAGGGCCGGGGAGCTGTTTTTT. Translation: CANYRAGELFF.

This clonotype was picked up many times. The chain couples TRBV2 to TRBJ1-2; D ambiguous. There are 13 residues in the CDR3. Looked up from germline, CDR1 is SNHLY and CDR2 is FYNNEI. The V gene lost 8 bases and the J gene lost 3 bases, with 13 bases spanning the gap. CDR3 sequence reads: CASREDWDYGYTF. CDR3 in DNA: TGTGCCAGCCGAGAAGACTGGGACTATGGCTACACCTTC.

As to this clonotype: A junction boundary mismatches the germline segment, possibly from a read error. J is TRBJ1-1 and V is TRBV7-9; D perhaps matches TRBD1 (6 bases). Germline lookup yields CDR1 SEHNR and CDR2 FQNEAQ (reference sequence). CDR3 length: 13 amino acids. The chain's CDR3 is CASSLDRNTGAFF. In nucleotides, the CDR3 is TGCGCCAGCAGCTTAGACAGGAACACTGGAGCTTTCTTT.

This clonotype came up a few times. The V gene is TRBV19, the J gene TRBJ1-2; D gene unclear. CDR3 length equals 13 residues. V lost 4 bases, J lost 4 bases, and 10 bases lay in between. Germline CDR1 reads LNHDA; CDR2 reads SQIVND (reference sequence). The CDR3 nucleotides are TGTGCCAGTAGTACCGGACGGACCTATGGCTACACCTTC. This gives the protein CASSTGRTYGYTF.

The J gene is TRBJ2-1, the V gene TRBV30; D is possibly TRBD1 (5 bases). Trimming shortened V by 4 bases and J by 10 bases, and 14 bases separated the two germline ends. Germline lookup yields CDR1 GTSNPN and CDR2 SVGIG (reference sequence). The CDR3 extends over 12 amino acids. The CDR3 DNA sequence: TGTGCCTGGACCCAGGGTCTCGTCGAGCAGTTCTTC. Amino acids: CAWTQGLVEQFF.

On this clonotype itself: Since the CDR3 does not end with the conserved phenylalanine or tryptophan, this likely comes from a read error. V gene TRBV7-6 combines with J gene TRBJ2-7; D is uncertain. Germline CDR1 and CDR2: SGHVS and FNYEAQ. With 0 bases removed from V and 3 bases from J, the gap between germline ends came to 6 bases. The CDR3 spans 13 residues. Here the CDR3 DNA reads TGTGCCAGCAGCTTAGCGAAGGACTACGAGCAGTACCTC. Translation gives CASSLAKDYEQYL.

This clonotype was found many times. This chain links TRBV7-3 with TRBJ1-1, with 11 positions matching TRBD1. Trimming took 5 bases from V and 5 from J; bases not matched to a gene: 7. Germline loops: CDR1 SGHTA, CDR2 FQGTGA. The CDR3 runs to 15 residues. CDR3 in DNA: TGTGCCAGCAGCGTACGGGACAGGGGGGGGACTGAAGCTTTCTTT. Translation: CASSVRDRGGTEAFF.